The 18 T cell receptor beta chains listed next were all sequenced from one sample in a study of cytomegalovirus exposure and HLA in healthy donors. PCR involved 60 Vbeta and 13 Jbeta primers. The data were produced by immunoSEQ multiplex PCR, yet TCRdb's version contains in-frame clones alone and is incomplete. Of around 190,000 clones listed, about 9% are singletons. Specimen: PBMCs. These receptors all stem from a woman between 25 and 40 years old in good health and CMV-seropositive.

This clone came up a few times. The CDR3 coding sequence is TGTGCCAGCAGCGTAGTGGCCCCGACTAGCAGCCTCACCGGGGAGCTGTTTTTT. This gives the protein CASSVVAPTSSLTGELFF. The J gene is TRBJ2-2, the V gene TRBV9; 7 bases align to TRBD2. V lost 0 bases to trimming and J lost 4 bases; unmatched junction nucleotides: 12. Germline CDR1 and CDR2: SGDLS and YYNGEE. This CDR3 contains 18 residues.

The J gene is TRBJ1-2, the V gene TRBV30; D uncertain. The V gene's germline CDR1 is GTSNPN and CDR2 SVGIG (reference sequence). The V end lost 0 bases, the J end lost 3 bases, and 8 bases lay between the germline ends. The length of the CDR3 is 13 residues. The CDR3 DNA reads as TGTGCCTGGAGTGTAAATTATTACTATGGCTACACCTTC. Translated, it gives CAWSVNYYYGYTF.

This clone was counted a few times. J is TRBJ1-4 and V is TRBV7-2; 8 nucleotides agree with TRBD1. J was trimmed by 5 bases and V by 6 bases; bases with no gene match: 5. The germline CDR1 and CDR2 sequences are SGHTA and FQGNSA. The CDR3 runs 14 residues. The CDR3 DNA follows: TGTGCCAGCAGGTCCGGGACAGGCAATGAAAAACTGTTTTTT. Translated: CASRSGTGNEKLFF.

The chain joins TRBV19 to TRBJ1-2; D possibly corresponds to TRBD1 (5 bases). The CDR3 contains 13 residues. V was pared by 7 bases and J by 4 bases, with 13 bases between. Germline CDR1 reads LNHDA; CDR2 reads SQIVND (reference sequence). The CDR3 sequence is CASNTEGRYGYTF. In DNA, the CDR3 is TGTGCCAGTAATACGGAGGGACGCTATGGCTACACCTTC.

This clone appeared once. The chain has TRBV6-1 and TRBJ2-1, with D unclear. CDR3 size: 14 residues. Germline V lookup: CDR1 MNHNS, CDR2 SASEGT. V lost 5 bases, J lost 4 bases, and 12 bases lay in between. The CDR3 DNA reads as TGTGCCAGCAGTCCTCGACTTGGGTACAATGAGCAGTTCTTC. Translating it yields CASSPRLGYNEQFF.

The DNA for the CDR3 is TGTGCCAGCAGTAGGGACAGCCCTAATGAAAAACTGTTTTTT. Its protein product is CASSRDSPNEKLFF. V gene TRBV6-1 combines with J gene TRBJ1-4, with TRBD1 matching 7 bases. The length of the CDR3 is 14 residues. Germline-derived CDR1 and CDR2 are MNHNS and SASEGT. Losses at the gene ends were 5 bases for V and 3 bases for J; bases not matched to a gene: 3.

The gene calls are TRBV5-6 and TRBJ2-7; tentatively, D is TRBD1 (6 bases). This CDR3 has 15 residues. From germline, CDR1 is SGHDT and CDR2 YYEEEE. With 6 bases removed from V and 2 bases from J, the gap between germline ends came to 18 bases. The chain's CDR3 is CASISPSGTTYEQYF. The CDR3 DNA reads TGTGCCAGCATTTCCCCGTCCGGGACAACCTACGAGCAGTACTTC.

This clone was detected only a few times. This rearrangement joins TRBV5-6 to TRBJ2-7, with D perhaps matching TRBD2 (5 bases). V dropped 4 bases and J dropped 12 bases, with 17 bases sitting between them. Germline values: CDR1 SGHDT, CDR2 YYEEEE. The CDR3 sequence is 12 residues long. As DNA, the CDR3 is TGTGCCAGCAGCCGCCTACTAGTAGAGTCGTACTTC. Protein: CASSRLLVESYF.

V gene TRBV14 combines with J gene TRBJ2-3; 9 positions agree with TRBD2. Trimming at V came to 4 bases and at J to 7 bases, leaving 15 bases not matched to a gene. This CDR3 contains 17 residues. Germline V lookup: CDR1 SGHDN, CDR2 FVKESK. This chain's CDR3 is CASSRPRAASGKNTQYF. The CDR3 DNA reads TGTGCCAGCAGCCGCCCTCGGGCGGCTAGCGGGAAGAATACGCAGTATTTT.

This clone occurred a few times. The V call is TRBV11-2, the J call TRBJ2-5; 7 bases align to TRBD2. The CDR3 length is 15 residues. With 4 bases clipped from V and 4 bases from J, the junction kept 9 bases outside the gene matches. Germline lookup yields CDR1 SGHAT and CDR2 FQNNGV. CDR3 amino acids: CASSSGPGRGETQYF. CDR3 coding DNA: TGTGCCAGCAGCTCGGGACCAGGGAGGGGAGAGACCCAGTACTTC. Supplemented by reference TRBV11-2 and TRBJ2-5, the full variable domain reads EAGVAQSPRYKIIEKRQSVAFWCNPISGHATLYWYQQILGQGPKLLIQFQNNGVVDDSQLPKDRFSAERLKGVDSTLKIQPAKLEDSAVYLCASSSGPGRGETQYFGPGTRLLVL.

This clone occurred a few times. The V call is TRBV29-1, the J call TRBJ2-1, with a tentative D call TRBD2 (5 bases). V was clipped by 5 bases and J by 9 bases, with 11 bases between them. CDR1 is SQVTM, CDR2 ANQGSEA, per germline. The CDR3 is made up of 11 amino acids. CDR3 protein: CSVQLDSEQFF. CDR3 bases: TGCAGCGTTCAACTAGATAGTGAGCAGTTCTTC.

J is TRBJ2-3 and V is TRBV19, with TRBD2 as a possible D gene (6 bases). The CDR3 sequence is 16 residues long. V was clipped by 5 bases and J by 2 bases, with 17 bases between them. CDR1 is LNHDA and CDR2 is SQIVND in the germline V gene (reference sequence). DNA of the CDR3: TGTGCCAGTAGTGGGTGGGGTAGCGGTTACACAGATACGCAGTATTTT. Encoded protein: CASSGWGSGYTDTQYF.

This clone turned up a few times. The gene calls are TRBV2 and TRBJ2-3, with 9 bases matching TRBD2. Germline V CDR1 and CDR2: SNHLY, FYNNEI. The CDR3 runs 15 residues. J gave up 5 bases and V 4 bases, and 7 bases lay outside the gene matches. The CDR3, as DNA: TGTGCCAGCAGTGGAGCTAGCGGGGTGCGAGATACGCAGTATTTT. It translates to CASSGASGVRDTQYF.

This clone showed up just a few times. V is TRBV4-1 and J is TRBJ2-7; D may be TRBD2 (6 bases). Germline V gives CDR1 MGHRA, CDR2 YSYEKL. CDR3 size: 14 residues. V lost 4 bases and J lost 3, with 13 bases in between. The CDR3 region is CASSPRDLNYEQYF. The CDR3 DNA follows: TGCGCCAGCAGCCCCCGGGACTTGAACTACGAGCAGTACTTC.

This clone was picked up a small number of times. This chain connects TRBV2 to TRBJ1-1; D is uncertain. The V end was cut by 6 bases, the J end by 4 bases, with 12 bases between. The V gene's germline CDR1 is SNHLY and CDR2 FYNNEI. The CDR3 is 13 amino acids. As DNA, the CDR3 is TGTGCCAGCAGGGCTACGGAGGTCACTGAAGCTTTCTTT. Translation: CASRATEVTEAFF.

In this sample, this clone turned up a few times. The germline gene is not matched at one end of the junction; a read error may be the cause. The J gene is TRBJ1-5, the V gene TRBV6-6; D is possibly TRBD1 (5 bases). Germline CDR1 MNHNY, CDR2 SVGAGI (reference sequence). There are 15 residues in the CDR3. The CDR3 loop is CASSDSGSRYQPQHF. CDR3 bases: TGTGCCAGCAGTGACTCAGGGAGTCGGTATCAGCCCCAGCATTTT.

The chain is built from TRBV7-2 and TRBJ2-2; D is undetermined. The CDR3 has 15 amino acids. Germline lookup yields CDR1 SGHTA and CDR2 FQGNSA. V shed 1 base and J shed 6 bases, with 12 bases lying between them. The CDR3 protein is CASSLGRRSPGELFF. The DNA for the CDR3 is TGTGCCAGCAGCTTAGGCCGTAGATCACCCGGGGAGCTGTTTTTT.

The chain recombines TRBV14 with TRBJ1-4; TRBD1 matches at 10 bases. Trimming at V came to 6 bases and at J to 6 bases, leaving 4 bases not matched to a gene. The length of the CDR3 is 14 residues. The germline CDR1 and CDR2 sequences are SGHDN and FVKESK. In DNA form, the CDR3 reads TGTGCCAGCAGTACCGGGACAGGGGATGAAAAACTGTTTTTT. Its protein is CASSTGTGDEKLFF.